A selection of T cell receptor beta chains follows, all from one sample in a study of blood T cell repertoires in COVID-19. TCRdb's table, derived via immunoSEQ multiplex PCR, lists solely in-frame clones and lacks some. The repertoire consists of approximately 80,000 clones, with approximately 88% occurring once and the leading ten covering 6% to 7.5%. Sequencing was carried out using peripheral blood. The receptors derive from an elderly woman with acute or convalescent COVID-19. Both conserved end residues are part of each CDR3.

v_call: TRBV2; cdr3_aa: CASSWTGASNQPQHF
v_call: TRBV19; cdr3_aa: CASPPGRRQGCSYNEQFF
v_call: TRBV5-1; cdr3_aa: CASSWGSRYTDTQYF
v_call: TRBV18; cdr3_aa: CASSPRDREHTEAFF
v_call: TRBV4-2; cdr3_aa: CASSQDLGRGTYNEQFF
v_call: TRBV14; cdr3_aa: CASSQEGTSGRGAYEQYF
v_call: TRBV12-5; cdr3_aa: CASRPGGGDTQYF
v_call: TRBV29-1; cdr3_aa: CSVASGRAGGEQFF
v_call: TRBV2; cdr3_aa: CATRTSGANVLTF
v_call: TRBV5-5; cdr3_aa: CASSLTPGQNYNEQFF
v_call: TRBV18; cdr3_aa: CASSLDRVTEAFF
v_call: TRBV29-1; cdr3_aa: CSVRTSGGDYNEQFF
v_call: TRBV19; cdr3_aa: CASSDRGQGQPQHF
v_call: TRBV4-1; cdr3_aa: CASSQVQASSYNSPLHF
v_call: TRBV6-6; cdr3_aa: CASSYSDLGGEQFF
v_call: TRBV5-4; cdr3_aa: CASSAQRDSEAFF
v_call: TRBV7-9; cdr3_aa: CASSKPGATEAFF
v_call: TRBV21-1; cdr3_aa: CASPQGALNTEAFF
v_call: TRBV30; cdr3_aa: CAWRGLDQETQYF
v_call: TRBV5-1; cdr3_aa: CASSLSPASNTDTQYF
v_call: TRBV29-1; cdr3_aa: CSVGELQETQYF
v_call: TRBV6-6; cdr3_aa: CASRPPTGKSGNTIYF
v_call: TRBV16; cdr3_aa: CASSQSGQGYEQYF
v_call: TRBV7-2; cdr3_aa: CASSVGQGNTEAFF
v_call: TRBV27; cdr3_aa: CASSLFAGPGGMPQHF
v_call: TRBV2; cdr3_aa: CASSDIEQYF
v_call: TRBV7-2; cdr3_aa: CASSLDTNYGYTF
v_call: TRBV2; cdr3_aa: CASSASGRSLEQYF
v_call: TRBV6-2/TRBV6-3; cdr3_aa: CASSMTSGGPRTQYF
v_call: TRBV2; cdr3_aa: CASKQGAGNTIYF
v_call: TRBV5-1; cdr3_aa: CASSLPGTDTQYF
v_call: TRBV5-6; cdr3_aa: CASGLGRGKAFF
v_call: TRBV3-1/TRBV3-2; cdr3_aa: CASSQRSTEAFF
v_call: TRBV30; cdr3_aa: CAWSPGLAGMRDEQFF
v_call: TRBV25-1; cdr3_aa: CASSFSGTQNTEAFF
v_call: TRBV11-2; cdr3_aa: CASSRAGRHEQFF
v_call: TRBV4-1; cdr3_aa: CASSQLFGQPLSNQPQHF
v_call: TRBV6-2/TRBV6-3; cdr3_aa: CASSPDRDSYTGELFF
v_call: TRBV4-1; cdr3_aa: CASSPSGRNEQFF
v_call: TRBV7-9; cdr3_aa: CASSPGRAGNTIYF
v_call: TRBV2; cdr3_aa: CASSDAGAGANVLTF
v_call: TRBV20-1; cdr3_aa: CSASGQGFGANVLTF
v_call: TRBV5-1; cdr3_aa: CASSLGGQGVDTQYF
v_call: TRBV5-1; cdr3_aa: CASSLRLSNTGELFF
v_call: TRBV9; cdr3_aa: CASSVGTSGAYNEQFF
v_call: TRBV10-3; cdr3_aa: CAISESGANEQFF
v_call: TRBV7-9; cdr3_aa: CASSSVAQSRRADTQYF
v_call: TRBV9; cdr3_aa: CASSVALGVAEAFF
v_call: TRBV21-1; cdr3_aa: CASSKTRGWGQETQYF